What follows are 3 T cell receptor beta chains derived from one specimen sequenced in a study of cytomegalovirus exposure and HLA in healthy donors (dated by TCRdb to 2015 to 2018). The library was prepared using the immunoSEQ multiplex PCR assay. For the multiplex PCR, a mixture combining 60 forward primers for TCR Vbeta segments and 13 reverse primers for TCR Jbeta segments was used. Drawn from immuneACCESS, this table holds only the in-frame rearrangements with V and J called that TCRdb kept. Clones are partly lost; checked studies trace under half to an unresolved V gene and leave the rest unexplained. This sample comprises tens of thousands of clones, about two thirds of them detected only once. Roughly 2.5% of the sample belongs to the ten largest clones. Sequencing input: PBMCs. The source of these receptors is a human donor in good health.

The J gene is TRBJ2-3, the V gene TRBV7-3; D possibly corresponds to TRBD2 (5 bases). This CDR3 is built from 15 residues. CDR1 and CDR2 (germline): SGHTA, FQGTGA. Trimming removed 3 bases from V and 1 base from J, with 11 bases in between. The CDR3: CASSFTNSGTDTQYF. CDR3 sequence (DNA): TGTGCCAGCAGCTTTACAAATAGCGGCACAGATACGCAGTATTTT.

This clone was detected only a few times. The rearrangement joins TRBV19 to TRBJ2-3; the D gene is possibly TRBD2 (6 bases). With 1 base removed from V and 0 bases from J, the gap between germline ends came to 8 bases. This CDR3 is built from 15 residues. The germline V gene has CDR1 LNHDA and CDR2 SQIVND (reference sequence). The CDR3 region has the DNA TGTGCCAGTAGTATAGGGGGGACTAGCACAGATACGCAGTATTTT. Amino acid sequence: CASSIGGTSTDTQYF.

This clone was seen only a few times. The chain employs TRBV6-1 and TRBJ2-7; weak D call: TRBD1 (5 bases). CDR3 length equals 15 residues. Germline CDR1 reads MNHNS; CDR2 reads SASEGT. V was trimmed by 5 bases and J by 1 base, leaving 15 bases between them. The CDR3 reads CASSFQTAQSYEQYF. Written as DNA, the CDR3 is TGTGCCAGCAGTTTCCAGACAGCGCAATCCTACGAGCAGTACTTC.